These 27 T cell receptor beta chains came from one sample sequenced in a study of PD-1 blockade in classical Hodgkin lymphoma. The assay was immunoSEQ multiplex PCR, and TCRdb's table has in-frame clones only and misses some. Seen here are about 97,000 clones, around four fifths observed once, and the top ten hold 9.5% to 15%. Every single patient, without exception, relapsed after autologous stem cell transplantation, and brentuximab vedotin exposure varied. The specimen was peripheral blood mononuclear cells (PBMCs), collected at baseline. The receptors stem from a human donor with classical Hodgkin lymphoma.

The rearrangement links TRBV6-1 to TRBJ1-3; maybe TRBD1 (5 bases). CDR3 size: 14 residues. Trimming cost V 8 bases and J 2 bases, with 13 bases left between them. The V gene's germline CDR1 is MNHNS and CDR2 SASEGT. The CDR3 sequence: CASQAGAAGNTIYF. The CDR3 DNA sequence: TGTGCCAGCCAAGCCGGGGCTGCTGGAAACACCATATATTTT.

This chain connects TRBV28 to TRBJ1-2; D remains ambiguous. Trimming removed 7 bases from V and 0 bases from J, with 21 bases in between. Germline V lookup: CDR1 MDHEN, CDR2 SYDVKM. The CDR3 is 17 amino acids. The CDR3 nucleotides are TGTGCCAGCATAAGCCTTGACTTCGGGGTCCCTAACTATGGCTACACCTTC. It specifies CASISLDFGVPNYGYTF.

V and J are TRBV6-5 and TRBJ1-2; D gene uncertain. The CDR3 totals 14 residues. The germline CDR1 and CDR2 sequences are MNHEY and SVGAGI. V was trimmed by 6 bases and J by 5 bases, leaving 16 bases between them. The CDR3 loop is CASSLIGVKYGYTF. The CDR3 DNA follows: TGTGCCAGCAGCCTAATCGGCGTGAAATATGGCTACACCTTC.

V and J are TRBV15 and TRBJ2-5, with TRBD1 matching over 7 bases. V gave up 3 bases and J gave up 5 bases; unmatched junction bases: 12. The CDR3 length is 16 residues. CDR1 LNHNV and CDR2 YYDKDF come from the germline V gene (reference sequence). The DNA for the CDR3 is TGTGCCACCAGCAGTCAGGGCACAGGGGTTCGGGAGACCCAGTACTTC. It specifies CATSSQGTGVRETQYF.

V gene TRBV19 combines with J gene TRBJ2-1; 9 nucleotides agree with TRBD2. V was clipped by 2 bases and J by 7 bases; unmatched bases: 3. Per germline, CDR1 LNHDA and CDR2 SQIVND (reference sequence). The length of the CDR3 is 14 residues. The CDR3 DNA follows: TGTGCCAGTAGTATATCCCTAGCGGGGAATGAGCAGTTCTTC. This translates into CASSISLAGNEQFF.

This chain links TRBV5-4 with TRBJ2-3; 7 bases line up with TRBD2. In germline, CDR1 is SGHNT, CDR2 YYREEE (reference sequence). The CDR3 is 13 amino acids. With V trimmed by 5 bases and J by 6 bases, 6 bases remained unmatched. This chain's CDR3 is CASSWGAGDTQYF. CDR3 DNA sequence: TGTGCCAGCAGTTGGGGAGCGGGGGATACGCAGTATTTT. Based on the CDR3 plus reference TRBV5-4 and TRBJ2-3, the full variable domain is ETGVTQSPTHLIKTRGQQVTLRCSSQSGHNTVSWYQQALGQGPQFIFQYYREEENGRGNFPPRFSGLQFPNYSSELNVNALELDDSALYLCASSWGAGDTQYFGPGTRLTVL.

The rearrangement links TRBV5-4 to TRBJ2-2; TRBD1 matches at 8 bases. V lost 4 bases to trimming and J lost 8 bases; unmatched junction nucleotides: 16. There are 17 residues in the CDR3. Germline loops: CDR1 SGHNT, CDR2 YYREEE (reference sequence). DNA for the CDR3: TGTGCCAGCAGCAGTCCGGGACAGGTCATCAATGGGGGGGAGCTGTTTTTT. Amino acid sequence: CASSSPGQVINGGELFF. The full variable domain, in which reference TRBV5-4 and TRBJ2-2 provide the parts outside the CDR3, is ETGVTQSPTHLIKTRGQQVTLRCSSQSGHNTVSWYQQALGQGPQFIFQYYREEENGRGNFPPRFSGLQFPNYSSELNVNALELDDSALYLCASSSPGQVINGGELFFGEGSRLTVL.

V gene TRBV9 combines with J gene TRBJ1-2; 7 bases are a match to TRBD1. Trimming at V came to 0 bases and at J to 0 bases, leaving 2 bases not matched to a gene. Looked up from germline, CDR1 is SGDLS and CDR2 is YYNGEE. The CDR3 sequence is 15 residues long. CDR3 nucleotides: TGTGCCAGCAGCGTAGTTCAGGGGGCTAACTATGGCTACACCTTC. Translated, it gives CASSVVQGANYGYTF.

V is TRBV6-1 and J is TRBJ2-4, with 9 bases aligning to TRBD1. Trimming at V came to 4 bases and at J to 7 bases, leaving 5 bases not matched to a gene. The CDR3 covers 14 residues. Germline lookup yields CDR1 MNHNS and CDR2 SASEGT. The CDR3 is CASSATGGRNIQYF. The CDR3 region has the DNA TGTGCCAGCAGTGCAACAGGGGGCAGGAACATTCAGTACTTC.

This clone came up a few times. This sequence joins TRBV28 and TRBJ2-3; D possibly matches TRBD1 or TRBD2 (6 bases each). Trimming left V 5 bases short and J 4 bases short, with 16 bases between. The CDR3 has 15 residues. The germline CDR1 and CDR2 sequences are MDHEN and SYDVKM. The DNA of the CDR3 is TGTGCCAGCAGTCGGGGTTGGAGGGGGGCAGATACGCAGTATTTT. Translating it yields CASSRGWRGADTQYF.

The V and J genes are TRBV29-1 and TRBJ2-5; either TRBD1 or TRBD2 may supply D (5 bases each). The V end was cut by 6 bases, the J end by 1 base, with 6 bases between. The CDR3 runs to 11 residues. Per the germline V gene, CDR1 is SQVTM and CDR2 is ANQGSEA. CDR3 in amino acids: CSVGPQETQYF. Here the CDR3 DNA reads TGCAGCGTGGGACCCCAAGAGACCCAGTACTTC.

The chain links TRBV7-3 to TRBJ2-3; no firm D call. V was clipped by 5 bases and J by 0 bases, with 21 bases between them. The CDR3 is made up of 18 amino acids. Germline V CDR1 and CDR2: SGHTA, FQGTGA. CDR3 in amino acids: CASSTPELAETSTDTQYF. The CDR3 region has the DNA TGTGCCAGCAGCACCCCCGAGCTGGCAGAGACTAGCACAGATACGCAGTATTTT.

The gene calls are TRBV5-1 and TRBJ2-5; the D is unclear. This CDR3 has 14 amino acids. Germline loops: CDR1 SGHRS, CDR2 YFSETQ. Trimming stripped 0 bases from V and 1 base from J, with 7 bases between. The DNA for the CDR3 is TGCGCCAGCAGCTTGGGGCGAACCCAAGAGACCCAGTACTTC. Residues: CASSLGRTQETQYF.

V gene TRBV6-6 combines with J gene TRBJ2-5; 8 bases align to TRBD1. This CDR3 has 15 amino acids. After removal of 3 bases from V and 5 bases from J, the junction contained 8 bases not matched to a gene. Per germline, CDR1 MNHNY and CDR2 SVGAGI (reference sequence). The DNA of the CDR3 is TGTGCCAGCAGTTATAGGTCAGGGGGCTTGGAGACCCAGTACTTC. This codes for CASSYRSGGLETQYF.

This clone has just one count. This rearrangement joins TRBV6-5 to TRBJ2-7, with D tentatively TRBD1 (5 bases). The CDR3 sequence is 15 residues long. Germline assignment: CDR1 MNHEY and CDR2 SVGAGI. V was cut by 2 bases and J by 2 bases, with 13 bases left in between. CDR3 in amino acids: CASSYDGHTPYEQYF. The CDR3 DNA sequence: TGTGCCAGCAGTTACGACGGACATACCCCCTACGAGCAGTACTTC.

The rearrangement joins TRBV7-6 to TRBJ2-5; 7 positions match TRBD2. From germline, CDR1 is SGHVS and CDR2 FNYEAQ. The CDR3 sequence is 19 residues long. V shed 0 bases and J 2 bases; nucleotides not matched to a gene: 15. Written as DNA, the CDR3 is TGTGCCAGCAGCTTAGCGCTCGGATGGGGGGGTGGGGAGCAAGAGACCCAGTACTTC. Protein: CASSLALGWGGGEQETQYF.

This clone was seen once. The chain employs TRBV6-4 and TRBJ2-1, with 14 bases lining up with TRBD2. Trimming took 2 bases from V and 7 from J; bases not matched to a gene: 1. Per the germline V gene, CDR1 is MRHNA and CDR2 is SNTAGT. This CDR3 spans 15 amino acids. As DNA, the CDR3 is TGTGCCAGCAGTGACAGACTAGCGGGAGGGAATGAGCAGTTCTTC. Translation gives CASSDRLAGGNEQFF.

The chain has TRBV2 and TRBJ2-7; no reliable D call. V lost 7 bases to trimming and J lost 5 bases, with 9 bases between them. Germline CDR1 SNHLY, CDR2 FYNNEI. This CDR3 region has 11 residues. CDR3: CASILLHEQYF. The CDR3 bases are TGTGCCAGCATCCTACTCCACGAGCAGTACTTC.

The table lists this clone with a few counts. The J gene is TRBJ2-1, the V gene TRBV10-3; D may correspond to TRBD1 or TRBD2 (5 bases each). V lost 11 bases to trimming and J lost 6 bases, with 11 bases between them. The CDR3 totals 11 residues. CDR1 and CDR2 from the germline V gene are ENHRY and SYGVKD. This chain's CDR3 is CAAGTGNEQFF. The CDR3 nucleotides read TGTGCCGCCGGGACCGGCAATGAGCAGTTCTTC.

The chain carries TRBV2 and TRBJ2-3; 12 bases agree with TRBD2. Looked up from germline, CDR1 is SNHLY and CDR2 is FYNNEI. The CDR3 spans 17 residues. Trimming cost V 4 bases and J 1 base; bases outside gene matches: 6. The CDR3: CASSAPSGRAGTDTQYF. The CDR3 nucleotides are TGTGCCAGCAGTGCCCCTAGCGGGAGGGCGGGCACAGATACGCAGTATTTT.

The CDR3 sequence: CASSLQSGQETQYF. As DNA, the CDR3 is TGTGCCAGCAGCCTCCAATCGGGGCAAGAGACCCAGTACTTC. This chain uses TRBV6-5 with TRBJ2-5; D is possibly TRBD2 (5 bases). The germline V and J ends were trimmed by 6 bases and 2 bases, with 13 bases remaining between them. This CDR3 comprises 14 residues. Germline V lookup: CDR1 MNHEY, CDR2 SVGAGI.

The rearrangement links TRBV18 to TRBJ2-7; D is unclear. The germline gives CDR1 KGHSH, CDR2 LQKENI. CDR3 length equals 11 residues. The V and J ends lost 8 bases and 1 base respectively, with 6 bases between them. This chain's CDR3 is CASPGSYEQYF. The CDR3, as DNA: TGTGCCAGCCCCGGTTCCTACGAGCAGTACTTC. Full variable domain (missing parts from reference TRBV18 and TRBJ2-7): NAGVMQNPRHLVRRRGQEARLRCSPMKGHSHVYWYRQLPEEGLKFMVYLQKENIIDESGMPKERFSAEFPKEGPSILRIQQVVRGDSAAYFCASPGSYEQYFGPGTRLTVT.

The CDR3: CASSVEASGSSYNEQFF. The CDR3 coding sequence is TGTGCCAGCAGCGTAGAGGCTAGCGGGAGCTCCTACAATGAGCAGTTCTTC. The rearrangement joins TRBV9 to TRBJ2-1; TRBD2 aligns across 10 bases. Looked up from germline, CDR1 is SGDLS and CDR2 is YYNGEE. There are 17 residues in the CDR3. With V trimmed by 0 bases and J by 0 bases, 3 bases remained unmatched. The full variable domain, completed using reference TRBV9 and TRBJ2-1, is DSGVTQTPKHLITATGQRVTLRCSPRSGDLSVYWYQQSLDQGLQFLIQYYNGEERAKGNILERFSAQQFPDLHSELNLSSLELGDSALYFCASSVEASGSSYNEQFFGPGTRLTVL.

The chain employs TRBV5-1 and TRBJ2-5; tentatively, D is TRBD2 (6 bases). The CDR3 totals 14 residues. CDR1 and CDR2 (germline): SGHRS, YFSETQ. V lost 4 bases to trimming and J lost 2 bases, with 12 bases between them. CDR3 DNA sequence: TGCGCCAGCAGCCCCGCCCGGGGGCAAGAGACCCAGTACTTC. Its protein is CASSPARGQETQYF.

This clone was detected a few times. Additional DNA sequences in this sample encode the identical CDR3. This chain joins TRBV12-5 and TRBJ2-5, with D unresolved. Germline CDR1 is LGHNT and CDR2 is FRNRAP. CDR3 length: 11 amino acids. V was trimmed by 4 bases and J by 5 bases, leaving 5 bases between them. CDR3 bases: TGTGCTAGTGGTTGGGCCGAGACCCAGTACTTC. Translated, it gives CASGWAETQYF.

The rearrangement joins TRBV2 to TRBJ2-1; 11 bases fit TRBD1. Germline trimming cut 7 bases from V and 7 bases from J; bases unmatched to any gene: 9. CDR3 length equals 15 residues. Per the germline V gene, CDR1 is SNHLY and CDR2 is FYNNEI. The CDR3 loop is CASNLSGTGGNEQFF. The CDR3 coding sequence is TGTGCCAGCAATCTTTCCGGGACAGGGGGAAATGAGCAGTTCTTC.

The gene calls are TRBV9 and TRBJ2-3, with a possible D match to TRBD2 (6 bases). Germline V gene lookup returns CDR1 SGDLS and CDR2 YYNGEE. CDR3 length: 17 residues. Trimming took 3 bases from V and 1 from J, leaving 18 bases between them. This chain's CDR3 is CASSGGDFGTGTDTQYF. The CDR3 bases are TGTGCCAGCAGCGGTGGGGACTTCGGAACGGGCACAGATACGCAGTATTTT.